Shown below are 20 T cell receptor beta chains from a single sample sequenced in a study of T cell repertoires in cytomegalovirus infection. Antigens for these TCRs are unknown. In TCRdb, the reads were re-called with MiXCR into one record per CDR3 protein. The sample yields hundreds of thousands of distinct CDR3 sequences, 30% to 35% seen once. The sample was cultured CD8+ T cells from PBMCs, taken from culture after CMV antigen stimulation. These receptors were obtained from a human donor in good health (CMV status not recorded). Some clones in this sample may be carry-over from other donors' samples.

This chain uses TRBV7-9 with TRBJ2-7, with 7 nucleotides matching TRBD1. Germline V CDR1 and CDR2: SEHNR, FQNEAQ (reference sequence). The trim removed 3 bases at V and 1 base at J, leaving 3 bases unmatched. There are 14 residues in the CDR3. This chain's CDR3 is CASSLLTGSYEQYV. DNA of the CDR3: TGTGCCAGCAGCTTGCTGACAGGGTCCTACGAGCAGTACGTC.

To note about this clonotype: This may stem from a read error, because a much larger clone lies one nucleotide away. The genes are TRBV7-2 and TRBJ1-3, with D possibly TRBD1 on 5 matching bases. The CDR3 totals 15 residues. Germline V gives CDR1 SGHTA, CDR2 FQGNSA. This chain's CDR3 is CASSLEGDSGNNIYF. The CDR3 region has the DNA TGTGCCAGCAGCTTAGAAGGGGACTCTGGAAACAACATATATTTT.

In its sample, this clonotype was seen a few times. The chain uses TRBV7-8 and TRBJ2-1; D tentatively reads TRBD1 or TRBD2 (6 bases each). Germline loops: CDR1 SGHVS, CDR2 FQNEAQ. Trimming shortened V by 4 bases and J by 8 bases, and 15 bases separated the two germline ends. This CDR3 has 14 residues. CDR3 bases: TGTGCCAGCAGCTGGGGGGCAGGGGCTGATGAGCAGTTCTTC. Translation: CASSWGAGADEQFF.

The V call is TRBV24-1, the J call TRBJ1-6; the D gene is possibly TRBD1 (6 bases). The germline V and J ends were trimmed by 2 bases and 7 bases, with 8 bases remaining between them. This CDR3 spans 14 amino acids. Germline-derived CDR1 and CDR2 are KGHDR and SFDVKD. The CDR3 loop is CATSDSGANSPLHF. CDR3 bases: TGTGCCACCAGTGATTCAGGGGCCAATTCACCCCTCCACTTT.

The gene calls are TRBV12-3 or TRBV12-4 and TRBJ2-1; the D gene could be TRBD1 or TRBD2 (6 bases each). Trimming removed 8 bases at V and 7 bases at J, with 15 bases between. The CDR3 consists of 13 residues. This chain's CDR3 is CASVDGGLNEQFF. In DNA form, the CDR3 reads TGTGCCAGCGTGGATGGGGGGCTGAATGAGCAGTTCTTC.

A single count supports this clonotype. This chain links TRBV5-1 with TRBJ2-2, with D maybe TRBD2 (6 bases). The CDR3 runs 15 residues. Between the trimmed V and J ends, which lost 2 bases and 5 bases, there was a span of 13 bases. Germline V gene sequence: CDR1 SGHRS, CDR2 YFSETQ. The CDR3 DNA is TGCGCCAGCAGCTTATGGGCCGGGGGTACCGGGGAGCTGTTTTTT. Amino acid sequence: CASSLWAGGTGELFF.

The rearrangement links TRBV6-5 to TRBJ2-2; D remains ambiguous. Deletions cut 7 bases from V and 3 bases from J, with 15 bases between. The CDR3 spans 15 residues. Germline CDR1 MNHEY, CDR2 SVGAGI. CDR3 amino acids: CASNPYLGYTGELFF. For the CDR3, the DNA is TGTGCCAGCAACCCCTACCTAGGATACACCGGGGAGCTGTTTTTT.

This clonotype was found a few times. V usage is TRBV2 and J usage is TRBJ1-5, with D perhaps matching TRBD1 (6 bases). The CDR3 contains 14 residues. From germline, CDR1 is SNHLY and CDR2 FYNNEI. V dropped 6 bases and J dropped 1 base, with 10 bases sitting between them. In DNA form, the CDR3 reads TGTGCCAGCAGCGAGACAGGAAGCAATCAGCCCCAGCATTTT. Translating gives CASSETGSNQPQHF.

This clonotype came up a few times. DNA of the CDR3: TGTGCCAGCAGTTACGCGTCAGGGGGCTACAATGAGCAGTTCTTC. Protein: CASSYASGGYNEQFF. The V and J genes are TRBV6-2 or TRBV6-3 and TRBJ2-1; 7 positions match TRBD1. The ends lost 2 bases at V and 3 bases at J; junction bases unmatched: 4. Per germline, CDR1 MNHEY and CDR2 SVGEGT. This CDR3 is built from 15 residues.

The genes are TRBV6-2 or TRBV6-3 and TRBJ2-2, with D possibly TRBD2 on 6 matching bases. The CDR3 runs to 13 residues. The ends were cut back, 7 bases at V and 5 bases at J, with 11 bases in the middle. CDR1 and CDR2 from the germline V gene are MNHEY and SVGEGT. The CDR3 loop reads CASTYAGTGELFF. As DNA, the CDR3 is TGTGCCAGCACCTATGCGGGGACCGGGGAGCTGTTTTTT.

This clonotype was seen at least ten times. This chain joins TRBV7-2 and TRBJ1-4; no firm D call. Germline V gene lookup returns CDR1 SGHTA and CDR2 FQGNSA. CDR3 length equals 19 residues. V shed 2 bases and J shed 5 bases, with 24 bases lying between them. CDR3 amino acids: CASSLWDLGSPSDNEKLFF. CDR3 bases: TGTGCCAGCAGCTTATGGGATCTGGGATCGCCGTCGGACAATGAAAAACTGTTTTTT.

This clonotype was detected ten times or more. The CDR3 region has the DNA TGTGCCAGCAGCCCCCCGGGGTCGGGGCGAGAGACCCAGTACTTC. It translates to CASSPPGSGRETQYF. The rearrangement joins TRBV7-2 to TRBJ2-5; D is possibly TRBD1 or TRBD2 (5 bases each). Germline values: CDR1 SGHTA, CDR2 FQGNSA. There are 15 residues in the CDR3. V dropped 5 bases and J dropped 4 bases, with 17 bases sitting between them.

J is TRBJ2-7 and V is TRBV2; D not resolved. CDR3 length equals 11 residues. CDR1 and CDR2 from the germline V gene are SNHLY and FYNNEI. V dropped 4 bases and J dropped 11 bases, with 12 bases sitting between them. CDR3 in amino acids: CASSGPDGEYV. CDR3 in DNA: TGTGCCAGCAGTGGGCCGGACGGAGAGTACGTC.

A note on this clonotype: A junction end diverges from the germline sequence, so it may reflect a read error. J is TRBJ1-2 and V is TRBV19; D is possibly TRBD1 (5 bases). Per germline, CDR1 LNHDA and CDR2 SQIVND (reference sequence). The CDR3 totals 14 residues. CDR3 nucleotides: TGTGTCAGTAGTACAGGAGTGATTCTCTATGGCTACACCTTC. This codes for CVSSTGVILYGYTF.

This chain connects TRBV19 to TRBJ2-3, with D perhaps matching TRBD1 (6 bases). Germline CDR1 LNHDA, CDR2 SQIVND (reference sequence). The CDR3 covers 17 residues. V lost 5 bases and J 0 bases, leaving 18 bases between the germline ends. The CDR3 DNA reads TGTGCCAGTAGTGCGTCCCCCCCAGGGGCTAGCACAGATACGCAGTATTTT. Translated, it gives CASSASPPGASTDTQYF.

This clonotype was seen a few times. V and J are TRBV7-6 and TRBJ1-1; D gene unclear. The V end lost 5 bases, the J end lost 7 bases, and 14 bases lay between the germline ends. Germline-derived CDR1 and CDR2 are SGHVS and FNYEAQ. The CDR3 is 13 amino acids. CDR3 amino acids: CASSLSDGSEAFF. Here the CDR3 DNA reads TGTGCCAGCAGCCTCAGCGATGGGAGTGAAGCTTTCTTT.

The sample holds many counts of this clonotype. This chain links TRBV12-3 or TRBV12-4 with TRBJ2-3; 8 bases fit TRBD2. The CDR3 length is 16 residues. V lost 3 bases to trimming and J lost 5 bases; unmatched junction nucleotides: 10. The CDR3 loop reads CASSFPGGPGGDTQYF. CDR3 in DNA: TGTGCCAGCAGTTTCCCGGGGGGGCCGGGGGGAGATACGCAGTATTTT.

The chain recombines TRBV7-6 with TRBJ1-4; 11 nucleotides align to TRBD1. The CDR3 is 16 residues long. Germline CDR1 and CDR2: SGHVS and FNYEAQ. V dropped 5 bases and J dropped 6; count of bases not matched to a gene: 8. CDR3: CASSLSDRGLHEKLFF. DNA for the CDR3: TGTGCCAGCAGCCTTTCGGACAGGGGGCTACATGAAAAACTGTTTTTT.

This chain links TRBV5-4 with TRBJ2-7; 9 positions match TRBD1. The J segment lost 10 bases and the V segment lost 0 bases, leaving 2 bases of the junction unmatched. The CDR3 is 12 residues long. Per the germline V gene, CDR1 is SGHNT and CDR2 is YYREEE (reference sequence). The CDR3 reads CASSLGQGVQYF. CDR3 nucleotides: TGTGCCAGCAGCTTGGGACAGGGGGTTCAGTACTTC.

The V gene is TRBV11-2, the J gene TRBJ2-2, with a possible D match to TRBD2 (6 bases). The germline V and J ends were trimmed by 3 bases and 3 bases, with 17 bases remaining between them. CDR3 size: 17 residues. Germline assignment: CDR1 SGHAT and CDR2 FQNNGV. The CDR3 DNA reads TGTGCCAGCAGCTTTCGGGACTTCCCAAAATACACCGGGGAGCTGTTTTTT. Translation gives CASSFRDFPKYTGELFF. Supplemented by reference TRBV11-2 and TRBJ2-2, the full variable domain reads EAGVAQSPRYKIIEKRQSVAFWCNPISGHATLYWYQQILGQGPKLLIQFQNNGVVDDSQLPKDRFSAERLKGVDSTLKIQPAKLEDSAVYLCASSFRDFPKYTGELFFGEGSRLTVL.